The entry below describes one TCR beta chain. Its cognate antigen has yet to be identified. Qualities for individual bases were not recorded, and no much larger clone is one base off. The CDR3 spans 14 residues, from the cysteine through the phenylalanine. Only the CDR3 portion is preserved as DNA: 42 bases, with reading frame beginning at the first base. At the junction V is shortened by 10 bases and J by 1 base; bases outside the gene matches: 5. From a lookup of the germline V gene, CDR1 and CDR2 are ENHRY and SYGVKD. This record belongs to a study of shared clonotypes between healthy human individuals (dated by TCRdb to about 2020). Turning to the overall study: A couple of women and three men aged 18 to 49 years were included in the cohort. Libraries were prepared and TCR repertoires were sequenced by different laboratories using diverse techniques, in order to increase sequencing depth and limit assay-specific biases. Blood TCR repertoires of a handful of healthy adults were deeply sequenced to estimate repertoire size and the extent of clonotype sharing between individuals. For each donor, three plates each were used for CD4 naive and CD4 memory, two plates were used for CD8 naive, and one plate was used for CD8 memory. Leukapheresis yielded between about 0.85 and 10 billion PBMCs per donor.

The paper as a whole reports these results and caveats: Pairwise subsampling indicated that sequencing depth was expected to affect the degree of clonotype sharing among donors. The small number of donors limited the genetic and exposure-history diversity represented. Naive subsets generally had larger estimated clonotype richness than memory subsets did. When several donors were compared, the shared fraction of clonotypes was around 5% for naive CD4, 3.5% for naive CD8, 2% to 2.5% for memory CD4, and around 0.37% for memory CD8. Incomplete sequencing was indicated by rarefaction of sorted-subset datasets, despite the large sequencing depth. Clonotypes shared by all four sorted-subset donors showed higher generation probabilities than non-shared clonotypes. Sampling was restricted to blood, and TCR repertoires in tissue are likely to differ from TCR repertoires in blood.

CD8 naive samples consisted of CD45RO-negative cells that were positively selected for CCR7, yielding a CD45RA+CCR7+ population without TemRA cells. The donors were healthy, HIV-negative adults who had no recently reported acute infections or vaccinations. All donors were Caucasian adults living in Nashville, Tennessee, USA. Blood was obtained by leukapheresis, after which PBMCs were separated by Ficoll-Histopaque density gradient centrifugation and cryopreserved in liquid nitrogen vapor phase. Purity and quantity of every magnetically sorted T cell population were checked by analytical flow cytometry. Genomic DNA was isolated from every sorted fraction and measured by UV absorbance on a Nanodrop 2000c. Using the deep immunoSEQ assay, multiplex PCR amplified TCR CDR3 regions from genomic DNA. Extracted genomic DNA from each cell subset was distributed evenly across all wells of several immunoSEQ 96-well plates, and each plate was treated as a replicate. For sorted subsets, approximately 0.2 ug of genomic DNA, equivalent to about 30,000 T cell genomes, went into each replicate PCR. The purified libraries were quantified using a Qubit 3.0 fluorometer, sized with a Bioanalyzer 2100, and then quantified again using the KAPA Library Quantification kit. Every immunoSEQ 96-well plate was sequenced on a separate single-read 150-cycle Illumina NextSeq 550 flow cell. The original pipeline was this. Because only junctional sequences without quality scores were contained in the immunoSEQ output, filtering matching that applied to full-length reads could not be performed. To assign V/J genes and CDR3, sequences were annotated using PyIR, a Python wrapper for IgBLAST v1.9, with IMGT germline references. Reads were filtered out if the reads had weak V/J assignments (E-value above 1e-6), no CDR3, stop codons, out-of-frame junctions, or ambiguous translated residues. V3J clonotypes were defined by identical inferred V gene, J gene, and CDR3 amino acid sequence. To compute the percentage overlap between repertoires, the number of shared unique clonotypes was divided by the size of the smaller repertoire. Three approaches were used to assess repertoire richness: RTK rarefaction, the Chao1 estimator, and Recon v2.1 estimates of unobserved clonotypes. Generation probabilities for all TCRbeta clonotypes obtained by the gDNA method from a handful of donors were computed using OLGA. The source is immuneACCESS, and TCRdb retained only in-frame sequences with V and J called. Part of the clones is not carried over; for the studies checked, unresolved V genes explain less than half of this, and the remainder is unexplained. V, J and clone size are taken as reported in that table, and D and trimming were inferred from the DNA itself. This sample is represented by about 2.1 million clones; over 85% of them were singletons. Clones ranked in the top ten supply roughly 1.7% of the sample.

Material for sequencing was naive CD8+ T cells from PBMCs. Sample cell subset or site, as interpreted from the label and publication: CD45RA+CCR7+. This receptor was taken from a man aged 18 to 30 in good health. Some clones in this sample may be carry-over from other donors' samples. Recombination joined TRBV10-3 with TRBJ2-2, and 8 junction bases match TRBD1. The DNA sequence follows: TGTGCCACCCACGGACAGGGGAACACCGGGGAGCTGTTTTTT. Translated, this is CATHGQGNTGELFF.